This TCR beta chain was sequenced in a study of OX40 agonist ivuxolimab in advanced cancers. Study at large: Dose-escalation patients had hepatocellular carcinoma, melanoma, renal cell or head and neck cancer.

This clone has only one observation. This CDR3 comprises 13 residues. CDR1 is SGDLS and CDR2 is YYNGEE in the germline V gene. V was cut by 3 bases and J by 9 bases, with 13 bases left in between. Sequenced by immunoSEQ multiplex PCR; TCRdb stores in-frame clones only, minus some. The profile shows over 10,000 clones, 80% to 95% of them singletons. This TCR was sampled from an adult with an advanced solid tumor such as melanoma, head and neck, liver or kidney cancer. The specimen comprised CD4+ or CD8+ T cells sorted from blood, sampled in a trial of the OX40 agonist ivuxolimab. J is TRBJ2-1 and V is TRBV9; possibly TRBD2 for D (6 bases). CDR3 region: CASSDTGVGEQFF. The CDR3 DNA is TGTGCCAGCAGCGACACGGGGGTGGGTGAGCAGTTCTTC.